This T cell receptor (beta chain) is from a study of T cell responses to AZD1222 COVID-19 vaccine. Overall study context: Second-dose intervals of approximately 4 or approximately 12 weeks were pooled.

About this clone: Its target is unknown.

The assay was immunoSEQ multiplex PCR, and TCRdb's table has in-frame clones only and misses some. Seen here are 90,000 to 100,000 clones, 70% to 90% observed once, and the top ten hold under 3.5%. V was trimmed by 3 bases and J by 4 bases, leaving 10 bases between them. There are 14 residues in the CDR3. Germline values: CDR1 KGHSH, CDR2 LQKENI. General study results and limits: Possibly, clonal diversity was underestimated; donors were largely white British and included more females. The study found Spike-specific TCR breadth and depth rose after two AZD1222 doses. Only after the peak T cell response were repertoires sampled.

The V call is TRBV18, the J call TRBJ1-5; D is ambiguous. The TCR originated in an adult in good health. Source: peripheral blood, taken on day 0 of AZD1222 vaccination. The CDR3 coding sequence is TGTGCCAGCTCACCCGACGGAGGTAATCAGCCCCAGCATTTT. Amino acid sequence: CASSPDGGNQPQHF.